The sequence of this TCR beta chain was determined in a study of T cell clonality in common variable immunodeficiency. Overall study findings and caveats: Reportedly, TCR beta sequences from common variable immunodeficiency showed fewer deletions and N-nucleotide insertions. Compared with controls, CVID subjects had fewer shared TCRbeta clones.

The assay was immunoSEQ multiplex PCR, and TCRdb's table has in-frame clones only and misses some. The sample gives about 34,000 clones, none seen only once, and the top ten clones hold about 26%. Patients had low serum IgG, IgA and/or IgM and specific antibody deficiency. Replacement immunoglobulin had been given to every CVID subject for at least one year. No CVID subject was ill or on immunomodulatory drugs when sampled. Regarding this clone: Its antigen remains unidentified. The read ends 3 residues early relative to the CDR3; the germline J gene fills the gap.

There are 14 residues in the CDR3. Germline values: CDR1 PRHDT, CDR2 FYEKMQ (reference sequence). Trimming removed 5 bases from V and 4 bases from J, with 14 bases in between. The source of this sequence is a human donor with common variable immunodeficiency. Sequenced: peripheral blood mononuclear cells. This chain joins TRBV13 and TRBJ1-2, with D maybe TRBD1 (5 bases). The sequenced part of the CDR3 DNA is TGTGCCAGCAGCGAAACAGGTCAGCCCTATGGC. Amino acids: CASSETGQPYG. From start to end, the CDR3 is CASSETGQPYGYTF.